This TCR beta chain was sequenced in a study of shared clonotypes between healthy human individuals. The study's findings and limits: Memory subsets generally showed smaller estimated richness than naive subsets did.

Notes on this clone: Its cognate antigen is unknown.

The germline gives CDR1 SGHTS, CDR2 YDEGEE. This CDR3 has 16 residues. With 1 base removed from V and 4 bases from J, the gap between germline ends came to 14 bases. The study drew all its donors from Caucasian adults living in Nashville, Tennessee. Partitioning of CD4+ cells yielded a CD45RA+ naive subset and a CD45RA-negative memory subset. For each subset, genomic DNA was distributed in equal portions over several immunoSEQ plates. Here immunoSEQ multiplex PCR was the method, and the copy in TCRdb shows in-frame clones only, minus some. The table includes almost 750,000 clones, 72% detected once. This TCR was recovered from a woman aged 25 to 39 in good health. The sequencing sample was made of memory CD4+ T cells sorted from blood. The subset is: CD45RA-negative fraction. This sequence joins TRBV5-8 and TRBJ2-2, with D unresolved. The CDR3 DNA reads as TGTGCCAGCAGCTTGAAAGTTCTGGGGATCACCGGGGAGCTGTTTTTT. Translating gives CASSLKVLGITGELFF.